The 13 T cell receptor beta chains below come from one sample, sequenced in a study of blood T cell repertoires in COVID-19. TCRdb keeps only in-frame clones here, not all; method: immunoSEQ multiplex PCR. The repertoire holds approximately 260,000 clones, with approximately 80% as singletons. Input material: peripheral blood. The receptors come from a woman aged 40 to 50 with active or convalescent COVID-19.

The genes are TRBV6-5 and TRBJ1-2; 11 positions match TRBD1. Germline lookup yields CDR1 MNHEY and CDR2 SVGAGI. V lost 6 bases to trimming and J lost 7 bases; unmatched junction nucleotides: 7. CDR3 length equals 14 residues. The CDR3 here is CASRIRDRGSGYTF. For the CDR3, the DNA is TGTGCCAGCAGAATACGGGACAGGGGGTCTGGCTACACCTTC.

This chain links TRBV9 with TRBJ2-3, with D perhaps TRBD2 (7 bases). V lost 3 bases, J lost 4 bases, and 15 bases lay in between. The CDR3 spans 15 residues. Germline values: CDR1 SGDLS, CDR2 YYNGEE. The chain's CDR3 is CASSERGGSSDTQYF. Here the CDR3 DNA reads TGTGCCAGCAGCGAGAGGGGGGGCTCTTCAGATACGCAGTATTTT. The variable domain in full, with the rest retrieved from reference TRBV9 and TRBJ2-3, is DSGVTQTPKHLITATGQRVTLRCSPRSGDLSVYWYQQSLDQGLQFLIQYYNGEERAKGNILERFSAQQFPDLHSELNLSSLELGDSALYFCASSERGGSSDTQYFGPGTRLTVL.

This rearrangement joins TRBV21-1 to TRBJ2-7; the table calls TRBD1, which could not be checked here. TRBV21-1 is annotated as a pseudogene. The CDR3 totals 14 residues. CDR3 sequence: CASSRRDSQGEQYV. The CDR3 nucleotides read TGTGCCAGCAGCCGCCGGGACAGCCAAGGGGAGCAGTACGTC.

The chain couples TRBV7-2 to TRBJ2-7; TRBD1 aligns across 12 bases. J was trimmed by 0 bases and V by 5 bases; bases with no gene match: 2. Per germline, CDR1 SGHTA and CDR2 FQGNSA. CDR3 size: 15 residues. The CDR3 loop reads CASSMGQGASYEQYF. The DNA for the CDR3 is TGTGCCAGCAGCATGGGACAGGGGGCCTCCTACGAGCAGTACTTC.

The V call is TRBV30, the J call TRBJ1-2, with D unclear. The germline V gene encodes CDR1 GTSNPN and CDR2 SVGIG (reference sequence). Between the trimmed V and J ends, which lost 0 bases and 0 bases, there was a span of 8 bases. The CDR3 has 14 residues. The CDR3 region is CAWSVLVANYGYTF. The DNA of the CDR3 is TGTGCCTGGAGTGTACTTGTAGCTAACTATGGCTACACCTTC.

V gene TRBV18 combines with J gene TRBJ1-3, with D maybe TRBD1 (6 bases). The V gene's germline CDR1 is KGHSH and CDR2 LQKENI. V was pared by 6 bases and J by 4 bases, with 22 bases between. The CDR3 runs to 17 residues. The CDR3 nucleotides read TGTGCCAGCTCCCCAACGCGAACAGGGATCGCGGGAAACACCATATATTTT. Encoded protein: CASSPTRTGIAGNTIYF.

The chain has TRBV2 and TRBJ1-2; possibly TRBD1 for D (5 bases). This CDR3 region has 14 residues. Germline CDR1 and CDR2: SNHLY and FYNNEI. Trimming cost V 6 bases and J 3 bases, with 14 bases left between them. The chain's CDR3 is CASRSAGLHYGYTF. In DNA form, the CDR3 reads TGTGCCAGCAGGTCCGCAGGGCTGCACTATGGCTACACCTTC.

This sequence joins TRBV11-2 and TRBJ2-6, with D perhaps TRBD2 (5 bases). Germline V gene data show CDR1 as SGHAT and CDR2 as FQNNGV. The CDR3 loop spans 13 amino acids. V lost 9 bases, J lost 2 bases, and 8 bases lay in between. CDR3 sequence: CARRAAGANVLTF. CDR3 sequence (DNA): TGTGCCAGGAGGGCGGCTGGGGCCAACGTCCTGACTTTC.

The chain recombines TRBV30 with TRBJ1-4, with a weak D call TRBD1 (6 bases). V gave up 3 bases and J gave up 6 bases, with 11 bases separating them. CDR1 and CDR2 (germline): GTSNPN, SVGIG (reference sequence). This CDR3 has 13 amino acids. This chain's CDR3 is CAWSNYRDEKLFF. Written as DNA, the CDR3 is TGTGCCTGGAGCAACTACAGGGATGAAAAACTGTTTTTT.

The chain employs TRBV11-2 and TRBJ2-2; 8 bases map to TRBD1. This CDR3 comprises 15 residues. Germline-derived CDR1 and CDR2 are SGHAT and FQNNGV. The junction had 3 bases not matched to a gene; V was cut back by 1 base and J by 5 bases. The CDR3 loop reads CASSLVTGGTGELFF. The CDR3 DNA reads TGTGCCAGCAGCTTAGTAACAGGGGGAACCGGGGAGCTGTTTTTT.

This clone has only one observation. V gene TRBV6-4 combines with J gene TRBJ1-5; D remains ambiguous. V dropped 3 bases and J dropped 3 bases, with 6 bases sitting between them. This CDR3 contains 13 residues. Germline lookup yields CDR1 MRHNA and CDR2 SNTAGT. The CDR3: CASSEELNQPQHF. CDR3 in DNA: TGTGCCAGCAGTGAGGAGCTCAATCAGCCCCAGCATTTT.

CDR3 sequence: CASSLGRGVNTEAFF. The CDR3, as DNA: TGCGCCAGCAGCTTGGGGAGGGGAGTGAACACTGAAGCTTTCTTT. The chain is built from TRBV5-1 and TRBJ1-1, with D possibly matching TRBD1 (5 bases). The CDR3 has 15 residues. V dropped 0 bases and J dropped 0 bases, with 9 bases sitting between them. The germline V gene encodes CDR1 SGHRS and CDR2 YFSETQ.

The CDR3, as DNA: TGTGCCAGCAGTGCCGTACAGGGTCCCCACGGCTATGGCTACACCTTC. Encoded protein: CASSAVQGPHGYGYTF. The genes are TRBV28 and TRBJ1-2; maybe TRBD1 (6 bases). This CDR3 is built from 16 residues. Germline V gives CDR1 MDHEN, CDR2 SYDVKM. Trimming removed 5 bases at V and 4 bases at J, with 20 bases between.